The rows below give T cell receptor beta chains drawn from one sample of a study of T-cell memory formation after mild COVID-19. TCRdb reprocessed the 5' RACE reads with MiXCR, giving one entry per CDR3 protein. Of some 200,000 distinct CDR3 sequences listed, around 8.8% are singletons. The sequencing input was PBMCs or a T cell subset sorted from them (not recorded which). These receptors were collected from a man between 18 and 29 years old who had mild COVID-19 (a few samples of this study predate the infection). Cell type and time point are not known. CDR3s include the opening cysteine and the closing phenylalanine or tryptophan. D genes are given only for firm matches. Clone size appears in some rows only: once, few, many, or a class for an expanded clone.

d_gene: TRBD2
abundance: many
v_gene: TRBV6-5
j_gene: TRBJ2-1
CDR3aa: CASGGGRSLYNEQFF
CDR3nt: TGTGCCAGTGGGGGGGGGAGGTCCCTTTACAATGAGCAGTTCTTC

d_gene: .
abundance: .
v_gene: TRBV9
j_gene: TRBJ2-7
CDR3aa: CASSVADGGYYEQYF
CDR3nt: TGTGCCAGCAGCGTAGCCGACGGGGGTTACTACGAGCAGTACTTC

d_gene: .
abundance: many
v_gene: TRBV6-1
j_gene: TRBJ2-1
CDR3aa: CASSENWRYNEQFF
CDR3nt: TGTGCCAGCAGTGAAAACTGGCGCTACAATGAGCAGTTCTTC

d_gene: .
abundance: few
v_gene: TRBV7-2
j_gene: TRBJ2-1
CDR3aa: CASSLGERDEQFF
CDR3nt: TGTGCCAGCAGCTTAGGGGAGAGGGATGAGCAGTTCTTC

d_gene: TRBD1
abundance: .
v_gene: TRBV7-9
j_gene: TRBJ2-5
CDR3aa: CASSLTGVLGQETQYF
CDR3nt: TGTGCCAGCAGCTTGACAGGGGTCCTAGGGCAAGAGACCCAGTACTTC

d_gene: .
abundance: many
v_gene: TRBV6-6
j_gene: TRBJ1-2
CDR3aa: CASSYLAKVFYGYTF
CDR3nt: TGTGCCAGCAGCTATTTAGCGAAGGTGTTCTATGGCTACACCTTC

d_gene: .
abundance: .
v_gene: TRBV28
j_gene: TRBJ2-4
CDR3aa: CASSLFGGAKNIQYF
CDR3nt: TGTGCCAGCAGTTTATTCGGGGGTGCCAAAAACATTCAGTACTTC

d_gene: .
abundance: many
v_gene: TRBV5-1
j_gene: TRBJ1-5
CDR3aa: CASSWGPGNQPQHF
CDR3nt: TGCGCCAGCAGCTGGGGGCCGGGCAATCAGCCCCAGCATTTT

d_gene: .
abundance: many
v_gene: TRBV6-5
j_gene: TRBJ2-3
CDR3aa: CASSPLSSRVLGDTQYF
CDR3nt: TGTGCCAGCAGTCCTCTGTCTAGCAGGGTACTCGGAGATACGCAGTATTTT

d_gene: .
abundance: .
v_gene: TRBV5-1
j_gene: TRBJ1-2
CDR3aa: CASSYGPGYTF
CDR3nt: TGCGCCAGCAGCTACGGACCAGGCTACACCTTC

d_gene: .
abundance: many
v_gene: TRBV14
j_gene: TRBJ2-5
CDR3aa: CASSQGVGETQYF
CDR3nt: TGTGCCAGCAGCCAAGGAGTAGGCGAGACCCAGTACTTC

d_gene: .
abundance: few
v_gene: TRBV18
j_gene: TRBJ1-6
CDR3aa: CASSPRGQGVDLHF
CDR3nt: TGTGCCAGCTCACCCCGAGGCCAGGGTGTCGACCTCCACTTT

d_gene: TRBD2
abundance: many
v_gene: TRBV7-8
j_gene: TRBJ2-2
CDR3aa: CASSLGLAGVTGELFF
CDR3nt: TGTGCCAGCAGCTTAGGGCTAGCGGGAGTCACCGGGGAGCTGTTTTTT

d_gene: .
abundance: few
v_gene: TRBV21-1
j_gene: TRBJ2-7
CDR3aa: CARQRRTGAPYEQYF
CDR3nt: TGTGCCAGGCAGCGTAGGACAGGGGCTCCCTACGAGCAGTACTTC

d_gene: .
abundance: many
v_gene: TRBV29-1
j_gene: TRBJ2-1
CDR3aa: CSAALPYNEQFF
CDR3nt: TGCAGCGCCGCGTTGCCCTACAATGAGCAGTTCTTC

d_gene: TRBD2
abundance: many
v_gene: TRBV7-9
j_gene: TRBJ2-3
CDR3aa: CASSFPVRLAGRTDTQYF
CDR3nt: TGTGCCAGCAGCTTCCCCGTAAGACTAGCGGGAAGGACAGATACGCAGTATTTT

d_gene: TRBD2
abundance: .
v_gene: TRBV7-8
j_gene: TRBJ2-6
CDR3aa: CASSLSGGPNSGANVLTF
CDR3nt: TGTGCCAGCAGCTTATCGGGGGGGCCCAACTCTGGGGCCAACGTCCTGACTTTC

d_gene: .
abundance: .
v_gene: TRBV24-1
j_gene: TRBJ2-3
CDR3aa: CATSDPAGTDTQYF
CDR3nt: TGTGCCACCAGTGACCCGGCGGGAACAGATACGCAGTATTTT

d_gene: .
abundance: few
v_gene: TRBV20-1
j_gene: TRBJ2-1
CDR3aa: CSATRTGGVYNEQFF
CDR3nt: TGCAGTGCTACCCGAACGGGGGGCGTCTACAATGAGCAGTTCTTC

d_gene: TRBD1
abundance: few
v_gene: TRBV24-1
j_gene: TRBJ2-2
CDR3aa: CATSATGVNTGELFF
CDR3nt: TGTGCCACCAGTGCGACAGGGGTCAACACCGGGGAGCTGTTTTTT

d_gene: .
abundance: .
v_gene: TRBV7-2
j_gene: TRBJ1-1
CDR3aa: CASSLEATLGMGAFF
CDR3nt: TGTGCCAGCAGCTTAGAGGCTACTTTGGGCATGGGGGCTTTCTTT

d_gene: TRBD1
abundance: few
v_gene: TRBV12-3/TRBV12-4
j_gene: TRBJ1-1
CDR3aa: CASVLTGANTEAFF
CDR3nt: TGTGCCAGCGTACTAACAGGGGCTAACACTGAAGCTTTCTTT

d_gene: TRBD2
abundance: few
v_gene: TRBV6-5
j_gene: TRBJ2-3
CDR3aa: CASSYRGGGTSTDTQYF
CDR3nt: TGTGCCAGCAGTTACCGGGGCGGGGGGACTAGCACAGATACGCAGTATTTT

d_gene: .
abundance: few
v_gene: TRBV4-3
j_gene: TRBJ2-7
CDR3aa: CASSLWMDEDYEQYF
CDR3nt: TGCGCCAGCAGCCTTTGGATGGACGAGGACTACGAGCAGTACTTC